Each of the 9 T cell receptor beta chains below was sequenced from the same sample in a study of T-cell reconstitution after alpha-beta-depleted transplantation in children. Preparation of the TCRbeta library involved a method that used unique molecular identifiers. One entry per CDR3 protein, called by TCRdb with MiXCR from the PCR reads. Of 400,000 to 550,000 distinct CDR3 sequences in the sample, about 10% were seen once. Sequences were derived from PBMCs, sampled before TCRalphabeta/CD19-depleted stem cell transplant. Every receptor here comes from a child younger than 10 with inherited bone marrow failure, due to receive a stem cell transplant.

This clonotype was seen ten or more times. The chain is built from TRBV6-5 and TRBJ1-1; D is unclear. Trimming left V 1 base short and J 5 bases short, with 14 bases between. Germline V gives CDR1 MNHEY, CDR2 SVGAGI. This CDR3 spans 15 amino acids. CDR3 sequence: CASSYLRGVETEAFF. The CDR3, as DNA: TGTGCCAGCAGTTACTTACGTGGGGTGGAGACTGAAGCTTTCTTT.

This clonotype was seen ten or more times. The chain recombines TRBV7-9 with TRBJ2-2; D might be TRBD2 (5 bases). The CDR3 runs to 16 residues. With 3 bases removed from V and 2 bases from J, the gap between germline ends came to 13 bases. Germline-derived CDR1 and CDR2 are SEHNR and FQNEAQ (reference sequence). The CDR3, as DNA: TGTGCCAGCAGCTTTCTGACTAACCTCAACACCGGGGAGCTGTTTTTT. Residues: CASSFLTNLNTGELFF.

This clonotype was found many times. CDR3 sequence: CSASRGEIYGYTF. DNA of the CDR3: TGCAGTGCTAGTAGGGGGGAGATCTATGGCTACACCTTC. The chain couples TRBV20-1 to TRBJ1-2; tentative D call: TRBD1 (6 bases). Germline CDR1 reads DFQATT; CDR2 reads SNEGSKA (reference sequence). V was shortened by 3 bases and J by 4 bases, with 12 bases between the two germline ends. The CDR3 covers 13 residues.

Only a few counts were recorded for this clonotype. The chain links TRBV7-2 to TRBJ2-1; 12 bases agree with TRBD2. Germline V gene sequence: CDR1 SGHTA, CDR2 FQGNSA. The CDR3 is made up of 16 amino acids. J gave up 10 bases and V 0 bases, and 7 bases lay outside the gene matches. The CDR3 sequence is CASSLALAGGAAEQFF. CDR3 coding DNA: TGTGCCAGCAGCTTAGCGCTAGCGGGAGGGGCAGCCGAGCAGTTCTTC. Full variable domain (rest looked up from reference TRBV7-2 and TRBJ2-1): GAGVSQSPSNKVTEKGKDVELRCDPISGHTALYWYRQSLGQGLEFLIYFQGNSAPDKSGLPSDRFSAERTGGSVSTLTIQRTQQEDSAVYLCASSLALAGGAAEQFFGPGTRLTVL.

Details on this clonotype: A much larger clone lies one base from this, so it may be a read error. The chain employs TRBV5-4 and TRBJ2-3; no firm D call. V lost 6 bases to trimming and J lost 8 bases, with 13 bases between them. The CDR3 covers 12 residues. Germline assignment: CDR1 SGHNT and CDR2 YYREEE (reference sequence). This chain's CDR3 is CASTGPAVTQYF. In DNA, the CDR3 is TGTGCCAGCACTGGGCCTGCAGTTACGCAGTATTTT.

In its sample, this clonotype was seen many times. This chain uses TRBV29-1 with TRBJ2-7; TRBD1 agrees at 8 bases. With 6 bases clipped from V and 2 bases from J, the junction kept 12 bases outside the gene matches. CDR1 and CDR2 (germline): SQVTM, ANQGSEA. This CDR3 spans 15 amino acids. CDR3 sequence: CSVPGWGQDTYEQYF. CDR3 nucleotide sequence: TGCAGCGTCCCTGGCTGGGGACAGGACACCTACGAGCAGTACTTC.

This clonotype was observed at least ten times. V is TRBV29-1 and J is TRBJ2-1; D gene uncertain. Per the germline V gene, CDR1 is SQVTM and CDR2 is ANQGSEA. This CDR3 is built from 13 residues. Trimming stripped 5 bases from V and 3 bases from J, with 11 bases between. CDR3 nucleotides: TGCAGCGTTCCTTGGATGGGCTACAATGAGCAGTTCTTC. It specifies CSVPWMGYNEQFF.

At least ten counts were recorded for this clonotype. The genes are TRBV4-1 and TRBJ2-1; the match to TRBD2 covers 7 bases. The CDR3 covers 16 residues. Losses at the gene ends were 2 bases for V and 7 bases for J; bases not matched to a gene: 11. In germline, CDR1 is MGHRA, CDR2 YSYEKL. CDR3 protein: CASSQKVAGVSNEQFF. The CDR3 DNA reads as TGCGCCAGCAGCCAAAAAGTCGCGGGAGTCAGTAATGAGCAGTTCTTC.

The rearrangement links TRBV24-1 to TRBJ2-5, with TRBD2 identical over 8 bases. The CDR3 is 15 amino acids. With 1 base clipped from V and 5 bases from J, the junction kept 5 bases outside the gene matches. Germline CDR1 is KGHDR and CDR2 is SFDVKD. The CDR3 DNA reads TGTGCCACCAGTGATTTCCGGGAGGGCCCTGAGACCCAGTACTTC. Residues: CATSDFREGPETQYF.